This TCR beta chain was retrieved from a study of radiotherapy plus CTLA-4 blockade in lung cancer. In the study overall: Of all patients, approximately 17% responded objectively and 31% showed disease control.

Study results and limitations: Radiotherapy with ipilimumab was followed by blood expansion of tumor-derived clones. Reportedly, early blood T cell clone dynamics best predicted response, with interferon-beta.

Some clones are missing from TCRdb's copy, which holds only in-frame ones; the method was immunoSEQ multiplex PCR. The table has 49,000 or so clones, around 77% seen once. Details on this clone: Antigen: not known.

The V and J ends lost 5 bases and 5 bases respectively, with 21 bases between them. CDR1 is SEHNR and CDR2 is FQNEAQ in the germline V gene (reference sequence). The CDR3 is 16 amino acids. Sample: peripheral blood, taken from a patient treated with radiotherapy plus ipilimumab. The clonotype was recovered from a human donor with non-small cell lung cancer who had stable disease on radiotherapy plus ipilimumab. The V call is TRBV7-9, the J call TRBJ1-1; perhaps TRBD1 as D (6 bases). This CDR3 reads CASSDDYDSRGTEAFF. In DNA form, the CDR3 reads TGTGCCAGCAGCGACGATTACGACAGCAGGGGAACTGAAGCTTTCTTT.